A selection of T cell receptor beta chains follows, all from one sample in a study of T cell changes during pregnancy in multiple sclerosis. Profiled with immunoSEQ multiplex PCR; TCRdb holds only in-frame clones, not every one. This sample has roughly 79,000 clones, with around nine tenths found just once. Source: CD4+ T cells from peripheral blood mononuclear cells, taken before pregnancy. The receptors here all came from a female donor with multiple sclerosis, enrolled in a pregnancy study. CDR3s include the opening cysteine and the closing phenylalanine or tryptophan. Fields, in order: J gene, V gene, clone size, CDR3 protein. Rows may omit the clone size; those that give it use once, few, many or a size class.

>TRBJ2-7|TRBV19|-
CASSPKGGQQQYF
>TRBJ1-3|TRBV14|-
CASAGSNSGNTIYF
>TRBJ1-1|TRBV7-2|-
CASSLDAFESTEAFF
>TRBJ2-7|TRBV18|-
CASSPPGTYRSYEQYF
>TRBJ1-2|TRBV2|once
CASRGGRGYGYTF
>TRBJ1-4|TRBV15|-
CATSRGGQADQKLFF
>TRBJ1-1|TRBV27|-
CASSHLTTGEAFF
>TRBJ2-5|TRBV5-1|-
CASSLGQRTEETQYF
>TRBJ2-2|TRBV11-2|-
CASSLAGGAGELFF
>TRBJ1-6|TRBV28|-
CASSSYVRNSPLHF
>TRBJ1-1|TRBV9|-
CASSPRLGVNTEAFF
>TRBJ2-1|TRBV19|-
CASSIVRGAANEQFF
>TRBJ1-1|TRBV15|-
CATSRDRTEAFF
>TRBJ2-7|TRBV6-6|-
CASRDSLYYEQYF
>TRBJ2-5|TRBV13|-
CASSLGLPNQETQYF
>TRBJ1-1|TRBV21-1|-
CASSKGRQGRTEAFF
>TRBJ2-1|TRBV27|-
CASSSVGAGSGEQFF
>TRBJ1-5|TRBV2|-
CARGTGKNQPQHF
>TRBJ1-5|TRBV9|-
CASSADSGNQPQHF
>TRBJ1-5|TRBV28|-
CASKETGSNQPQHF
>TRBJ2-3|TRBV7-2|once
CASSYGQGPTDTQYF
>TRBJ2-1|TRBV28|-
CASSQPGQVKNNEQFF
>TRBJ1-1|TRBV9|-
CASSDQAGNTEAFF
>TRBJ2-7|TRBV18|-
CASSLTVTSTYEQYF
>TRBJ1-2|TRBV30|once
CAWSTRQGPNYGYTF
>TRBJ2-2|TRBV5-1|-
CASSLYGSGSSNTGELFF
>TRBJ2-3|TRBV2|-
CASRRTSGTDTQYF
>TRBJ2-3|TRBV4-2|-
CASSQVGEVQADTQYF
>TRBJ1-6|TRBV5-1|-
CASSLRQGADSPLHF
>TRBJ2-1|TRBV4-1|-
CASSQFEIPTTRGQFF
>TRBJ2-1|TRBV11-2|-
CASSLNTGGVEQFF
>TRBJ2-5|TRBV30|once
CAWRPSGTSLQETQYF
>TRBJ2-5|TRBV6-5|-
CASSYAASQETQYF
>TRBJ1-4|TRBV6-6|-
CASSYSRGRTNEKLFF
>TRBJ2-2|TRBV15|-
CATSRRGTITGELFF
>TRBJ2-1|TRBV28|-
CASSFPGSTYNEQFF
>TRBJ2-2|TRBV7-2|-
CASSFLLAGANTGELFF